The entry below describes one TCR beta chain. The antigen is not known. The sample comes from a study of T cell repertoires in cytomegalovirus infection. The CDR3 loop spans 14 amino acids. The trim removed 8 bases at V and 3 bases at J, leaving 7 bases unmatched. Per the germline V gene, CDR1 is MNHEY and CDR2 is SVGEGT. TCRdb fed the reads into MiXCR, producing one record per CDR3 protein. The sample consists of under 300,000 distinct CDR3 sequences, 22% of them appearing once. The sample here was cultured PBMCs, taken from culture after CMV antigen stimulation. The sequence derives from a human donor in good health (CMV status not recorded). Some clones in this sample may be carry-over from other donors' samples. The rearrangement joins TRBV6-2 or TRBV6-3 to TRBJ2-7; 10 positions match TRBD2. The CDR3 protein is CASQAGGRVYEQYF. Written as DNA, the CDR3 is TGTGCCAGCCAAGCGGGAGGGCGAGTCTACGAGCAGTACTTC.